The T cell receptor (beta chain) described here comes from a study of blood T cell repertoires in COVID-19. Study details: The United States, Italy and Spain were the sources of the acute and convalescent COVID-19 samples. T cells, B-cell-depleted T cells, or PBMCs supplied cDNA or gDNA.

Across about two dozen US areas, participants ranged in age from 18 to 89 years. Using immunoSEQ multiplex PCR, the repertoire was profiled, and TCRdb retains in-frame clones only, with some absent. The sample has approximately 270,000 clones; around 89% are singletons. The specimen was PBMCs or T cells enriched from blood (not recorded which). The sequence derives from a woman under 40 with acute COVID-19.

Here the CDR3 reads CASSSSSARTRWSTEAFF. The CDR3 coding sequence is TGTGCCAGCAGCTCTTCCTCGGCGCGGACACGCTGGAGCACTGAAGCTTTCTTT. V gene TRBV9 combines with J gene TRBJ1-1, with TRBD1 as a possible D gene (5 bases). Germline V CDR1 and CDR2: SGDLS, YYNGEE. The CDR3 is 18 residues long. Trimming stripped 4 bases from V and 4 bases from J, with 26 bases between.